The 31 T cell receptor beta chains listed next were all sequenced from one sample in a study of cytomegalovirus exposure and HLA in healthy donors. Use of 60 Vbeta and 13 Jbeta primers characterized the PCR. Data came from immunoSEQ multiplex PCR; TCRdb stores just in-frame clones and leaves some out. The table includes 150,000 to 200,000 clones, roughly 74% detected once. The material sequenced was PBMCs. The receptors were sampled from a woman between 35 and 50 years old in good health and CMV-seropositive.

This sequence joins TRBV4-3 and TRBJ1-1, with D tentatively TRBD1 (6 bases). V lost 0 bases and J lost 5, with 10 bases in between. CDR3 length equals 14 residues. Germline CDR1 LGHNA, CDR2 YSLEER. The DNA for the CDR3 is TGCGCCAGCAGCCAAGATCCAGGGGCAACTGAAGCTTTCTTT. It yields the protein CASSQDPGATEAFF.

The chain uses TRBV30 and TRBJ1-1; a weak D match, TRBD1 (6 bases). Germline assignment: CDR1 GTSNPN and CDR2 SVGIG (reference sequence). CDR3 length: 14 residues. Trimming pared 5 bases from V and 1 base from J, leaving 14 bases between. DNA of the CDR3: TGTGCCTGGGATATCCCGGGACAGAACACTGAAGCTTTCTTT. It codes for CAWDIPGQNTEAFF.

This clone was recorded a few times. The V call is TRBV14, the J call TRBJ1-2; 7 positions agree with TRBD1. The CDR3 is 13 amino acids. Germline trimming cut 5 bases from V and 7 bases from J; bases unmatched to any gene: 7. Germline V gives CDR1 SGHDN, CDR2 FVKESK. The CDR3 spells CASSFRGTSGYTF. The CDR3 DNA reads as TGTGCCAGCAGCTTCAGGGGGACGAGTGGCTACACCTTC.

In this sample, this clone turned up once. The rearrangement uses TRBV11-2 and TRBJ2-5; 10 bases fit TRBD1. The germline V gene has CDR1 SGHAT and CDR2 FQNNGV. Trimming removed 5 bases from V and 4 bases from J; junction bases left unmatched: 10. This CDR3 comprises 16 residues. The CDR3 nucleotides are TGTGCCAGCAGCCCCAGGTATCGGACAGGGGGAGAGACCCAGTACTTC. Amino acid sequence: CASSPRYRTGGETQYF.

Comment on this clone: The same CDR3 arises from other DNA sequences in this sample as well. J is TRBJ1-1 and V is TRBV6-5; no firm D call. The CDR3 is 12 residues long. In germline, CDR1 is MNHEY, CDR2 SVGAGI. V was clipped by 3 bases and J by 5 bases, with 7 bases between them. The CDR3 is CASSYGRTEAFF. The CDR3 DNA reads TGTGCCAGCAGTTATGGCAGGACTGAAGCTTTCTTT.

This chain uses TRBV6-1 with TRBJ2-5; 10 positions agree with TRBD2. The CDR3 covers 13 residues. Trimming took 9 bases from V and 7 from J; bases not matched to a gene: 8. CDR1 MNHNS and CDR2 SASEGT come from the germline V gene. The CDR3 loop reads CASGGTSAGTQYF. The CDR3 nucleotides are TGTGCCAGTGGCGGGACTAGCGCCGGGACCCAGTACTTC.

The rearrangement links TRBV7-9 to TRBJ2-7, with 9 bases lining up with TRBD1. Germline-derived CDR1 and CDR2 are SEHNR and FQNEAQ (reference sequence). With 2 bases clipped from V and 2 bases from J, the junction kept 4 bases outside the gene matches. The CDR3 has 15 residues. The CDR3 loop is CASSLIGQGTYEQYF. In DNA form, the CDR3 reads TGTGCCAGCAGCTTAATCGGACAGGGGACCTACGAGCAGTACTTC.

The count of this clone is one. V is TRBV6-5 and J is TRBJ2-1; D call uncertain. Germline CDR1 and CDR2: MNHEY and SVGAGI. The V and J ends lost 3 bases and 10 bases respectively, with 10 bases between them. The CDR3 has 12 residues. In DNA, the CDR3 is TGTGCCAGCAGTTATGATCTGACAGAGCAGTTCTTC. It specifies CASSYDLTEQFF.

There are a few counts of this clone. V usage is TRBV5-6 and J usage is TRBJ2-7; the match to TRBD2 covers 12 bases. The CDR3 consists of 15 residues. The ends lost 4 bases at V and 4 bases at J; junction bases unmatched: 6. CDR1 is SGHDT, CDR2 YYEEEE, per germline. The CDR3 sequence is CASSQTSGSSYEQYF. The CDR3, as DNA: TGTGCCAGCAGCCAGACTAGCGGGAGTTCTTACGAGCAGTACTTC.

This clone turned up a few times. The chain employs TRBV2 and TRBJ2-2; maybe TRBD2 (6 bases). CDR3 length: 13 residues. Trimming took off 7 bases at V and 6 bases at J, with 12 bases between the two ends. Germline assignment: CDR1 SNHLY and CDR2 FYNNEI. The CDR3 bases are TGTGCCAGCATGCCTAGCGAAGCCGGGGAGCTGTTTTTT. This sequence encodes CASMPSEAGELFF.

V and J are TRBV5-1 and TRBJ2-1; 7 bases align to TRBD2. The CDR3 is made up of 16 amino acids. Germline CDR1 and CDR2: SGHRS and YFSETQ. V was pared by 5 bases and J by 0 bases, with 8 bases of the junction left unmatched. The CDR3 here is CASRPVAGLSYNEQFF. The CDR3 DNA reads as TGCGCCAGCAGACCCGTAGCGGGTCTCTCCTACAATGAGCAGTTCTTC.

This rearrangement joins TRBV5-1 to TRBJ2-2, with TRBD1 as a possible D gene (5 bases). Germline values: CDR1 SGHRS, CDR2 YFSETQ. The CDR3 has 16 residues. Trimming cost V 0 bases and J 3 bases, with 12 bases left between them. In DNA form, the CDR3 reads TGCGCCAGCAGCTTGGAAGGGTCAGGGTACACCGGGGAGCTGTTTTTT. Translation gives CASSLEGSGYTGELFF.

The chain links TRBV5-1 to TRBJ2-1; 13 positions match TRBD2. After removal of 4 bases from V and 7 bases from J, the junction contained 11 bases not matched to a gene. CDR1 SGHRS and CDR2 YFSETQ come from the germline V gene. This CDR3 is built from 17 residues. The CDR3 loop is CASSPGTSGTPTNEQFF. For the CDR3, the DNA is TGCGCCAGCAGCCCCGGGACTAGCGGGACCCCAACGAATGAGCAGTTCTTC.

The V gene is TRBV18, the J gene TRBJ2-1; TRBD2 might be the D (6 bases). Germline loops: CDR1 KGHSH, CDR2 LQKENI. The CDR3 length is 14 residues. With 0 bases removed from V and 8 bases from J, the gap between germline ends came to 11 bases. The CDR3 nucleotides are TGTGCCAGCTCACCACCTGCGCCGGGGGATGAGCAGTTCTTC. Its protein product is CASSPPAPGDEQFF.

This clone has only a few counts. V and J are TRBV19 and TRBJ2-2; 8 nucleotides agree with TRBD1. The CDR3 spans 14 residues. Germline lookup yields CDR1 LNHDA and CDR2 SQIVND (reference sequence). V was clipped by 3 bases and J by 6 bases; unmatched bases: 3. The CDR3 here is CASSIDRGSGELFF. CDR3 in DNA: TGTGCCAGTAGTATTGACAGGGGCTCCGGGGAGCTGTTTTTT.

A few counts support this clone. The chain links TRBV5-8 to TRBJ2-5; no clear D gene. Looked up from germline, CDR1 is SGHTS and CDR2 is YDEGEE. The CDR3 length is 12 residues. The germline V and J ends were trimmed by 1 base and 4 bases, with 5 bases remaining between them. This CDR3 is CASSLNRETQYF. In nucleotides, the CDR3 is TGTGCCAGCAGCTTGAATCGAGAGACCCAGTACTTC. Supplemented by reference TRBV5-8 and TRBJ2-5, the full variable domain reads EAGVTQSPTHLIKTRGQQATLRCSPISGHTSVYWYQQALGLGLQFLLWYDEGEERNRGNFPPRFSGRQFPNYSSELNVNALELEDSALYLCASSLNRETQYFGPGTRLLVL.

The chain has TRBV10-2 and TRBJ2-3; D gene unclear. The V gene lost 3 bases and the J gene lost 4 bases, with 26 bases spanning the gap. CDR1 is WSHSY, CDR2 SAAADI, per germline. The CDR3 is made up of 19 amino acids. The chain's CDR3 is CASSDLLSPEVLTADTQYF. Here the CDR3 DNA reads TGCGCCAGCAGTGATCTGTTGAGCCCAGAGGTATTAACGGCAGATACGCAGTATTTT.

V gene TRBV5-5 combines with J gene TRBJ2-1; TRBD1 aligns across 10 bases. The CDR3 extends over 15 amino acids. Germline trimming cut 2 bases from V and 2 bases from J; bases unmatched to any gene: 1. Germline CDR1 SGHKS, CDR2 YYEKEE (reference sequence). The CDR3 region is CASSLGQGAYNEQFF. CDR3 coding DNA: TGTGCCAGCAGCTTAGGACAGGGGGCCTACAATGAGCAGTTCTTC.

The CDR3 loop is CASSDRRGTDTQYF. The CDR3 DNA reads as TGTGCCAGCAGTGATCGTCGGGGCACAGATACGCAGTATTTT. The chain is built from TRBV25-1 and TRBJ2-3, with no clear D. The CDR3 runs to 14 residues. Germline loops: CDR1 MGHDK, CDR2 SYGVNS. V shed 3 bases and J shed 1 base, with 8 bases lying between them.

The chain couples TRBV27 to TRBJ2-1; 8 bases are a match to TRBD2. Germline V gene lookup returns CDR1 MNHEY and CDR2 SMNVEV (reference sequence). The CDR3 runs to 16 residues. V shed 6 bases, J shed 8 bases, and the junction held 15 bases outside the gene matches. CDR3 nucleotide sequence: TGTGCCAGCAGGAGTCCAGCGGGAGCAGGGAGGGATGAGCAGTTCTTC. This sequence encodes CASRSPAGAGRDEQFF.

The chain recombines TRBV2 with TRBJ2-3, with 14 bases matching TRBD2. Germline CDR1 reads SNHLY; CDR2 reads FYNNEI. CDR3 length: 17 residues. V was pared by 8 bases and J by 1 base, with 8 bases of the junction left unmatched. DNA of the CDR3: TGTGCCAGCGGAGGGACTAGCGGGAGTAGGGGCACAGATACGCAGTATTTT. It translates to CASGGTSGSRGTDTQYF.

V and J are TRBV6-6 and TRBJ2-2, with 8 bases identical to TRBD1. The CDR3 is made up of 13 amino acids. CDR1 MNHNY and CDR2 SVGAGI come from the germline V gene (reference sequence). With 10 bases clipped from V and 7 bases from J, the junction kept 8 bases outside the gene matches. CDR3 sequence reads: CATQGAFGGELFF. DNA of the CDR3: TGTGCCACGCAGGGGGCTTTCGGCGGGGAGCTGTTTTTT.

The chain uses TRBV28 and TRBJ1-2; 7 bases agree with TRBD1. CDR3 length: 14 amino acids. CDR1 is MDHEN, CDR2 SYDVKM, per germline. After removal of 5 bases from V and 7 bases from J, the junction contained 10 bases not matched to a gene. The CDR3 DNA is TGTGCCAGCAGTGTCTCAAAGGGGGCCGTTGGCTACACCTTC. Translating it yields CASSVSKGAVGYTF.

The chain recombines TRBV15 with TRBJ1-4, with D hard to call. The germline V and J ends were trimmed by 3 bases and 8 bases, with 19 bases remaining between them. The CDR3 is made up of 16 amino acids. The germline gives CDR1 LNHNV, CDR2 YYDKDF (reference sequence). CDR3 residues: CATSSLPLNSREKLFF. Written as DNA, the CDR3 is TGTGCCACCAGCAGCCTCCCGTTGAATAGTCGGGAAAAACTGTTTTTT.

The CDR3 coding sequence is TGTGCCAGCAGTTTTTGGCAGGGGAGAGAGACCCAGTACTTC. The encoded protein is CASSFWQGRETQYF. The V gene is TRBV28, the J gene TRBJ2-5; D may be TRBD1 (6 bases). CDR3 size: 14 residues. V was clipped by 3 bases and J by 4 bases, with 12 bases between them. CDR1 is MDHEN, CDR2 SYDVKM, per germline.

A single count supports this clone. J is TRBJ2-3 and V is TRBV2, with TRBD2 matching 8 bases. The CDR3 length is 14 residues. After removal of 5 bases from V and 1 base from J, the junction contained 2 bases not matched to a gene. Germline-derived CDR1 and CDR2 are SNHLY and FYNNEI. The CDR3 reads CASSSGRGTDTQYF. The CDR3 DNA reads as TGTGCCAGCAGTAGCGGGAGAGGCACAGATACGCAGTATTTT.

Comments on this clone: At one end, the junction sequence differs from germline, possibly due to a read error. The J gene is TRBJ1-4, the V gene TRBV11-2, with D maybe TRBD1 (6 bases). CDR1 is SGHAT and CDR2 is FQNNGV in the germline V gene. The CDR3 consists of 15 residues. The CDR3 DNA follows: TGTGCCAGCAGCTTAATGGGGACACAAACTGAAACACTGTTTTTT. Translated: CASSLMGTQTETLFF.

The chain employs TRBV29-1 and TRBJ2-1; D perhaps matches TRBD2 (5 bases). Trimming removed 6 bases from V and 7 bases from J, with 16 bases in between. This CDR3 is 13 amino acids long. Germline values: CDR1 SQVTM, CDR2 ANQGSEA. CDR3 amino acids: CSVARSRRNEQFF. As DNA, the CDR3 is TGCAGCGTGGCCCGGAGCAGGAGGAATGAGCAGTTCTTC.

The DNA of the CDR3 is TGTGCCTACCTAGCGGGGGGCCACGAGCAGTACTTC. The encoded protein is CAYLAGGHEQYF. This sequence joins TRBV30 and TRBJ2-7; 11 nucleotides align to TRBD2. From germline, CDR1 is GTSNPN and CDR2 SVGIG (reference sequence). The CDR3 extends over 12 amino acids. J lost 5 bases, V lost 7 bases, and 4 bases had no gene match.

The chain links TRBV28 to TRBJ1-4, with D hard to call. The germline V gene encodes CDR1 MDHEN and CDR2 SYDVKM. Trimming stripped 6 bases from V and 7 bases from J, with 18 bases between. This CDR3 is built from 15 residues. CDR3 sequence reads: CASSDGGFKSEKLFF. The CDR3, as DNA: TGTGCCAGCAGCGATGGCGGGTTTAAGAGTGAAAAACTGTTTTTT.

The rearrangement links TRBV19 to TRBJ2-2; D is undetermined. The CDR3 extends over 11 amino acids. Per the germline V gene, CDR1 is LNHDA and CDR2 is SQIVND (reference sequence). Trimming pared 7 bases from V and 3 bases from J, leaving 3 bases between. The CDR3 loop is CASTDTGELFF. The CDR3 DNA reads TGTGCCAGTACAGACACCGGGGAGCTGTTTTTT.